Presented here are 22 T cell receptor beta chains from one specimen sequenced in a study of blood T cell repertoires in COVID-19. Measured with immunoSEQ multiplex PCR; TCRdb has only the in-frame clones, and not every one. The sample comprises roughly 51,000 clones, 90% of which are singletons, and 4.5% to 5.5% rests with the top ten. Sequenced: peripheral blood. Source of these receptors: a man aged 65 to 85 with acute or convalescent COVID-19.

J is TRBJ2-3 and V is TRBV27; no definite D call. The CDR3 contains 15 residues. Trimming pared 3 bases from V and 2 bases from J, leaving 12 bases between. Germline V gives CDR1 MNHEY, CDR2 SMNVEV (reference sequence). The CDR3 reads CASSFYWQNTDTQYF. In DNA, the CDR3 is TGTGCCAGCAGTTTTTATTGGCAAAACACAGATACGCAGTATTTT.

The chain uses TRBV9 and TRBJ2-5; 9 bases are shared with TRBD2. In germline, CDR1 is SGDLS, CDR2 YYNGEE. The CDR3 contains 15 residues. The junction had 2 bases not matched to a gene; V was cut back by 0 bases and J by 2 bases. The CDR3 reads CASSVVLAGQETQYF. CDR3 DNA sequence: TGTGCCAGCAGCGTAGTGCTAGCGGGACAAGAGACCCAGTACTTC.

The chain couples TRBV5-1 to TRBJ2-5; 9 nucleotides match TRBD1. The CDR3 has 15 amino acids. Germline V gene sequence: CDR1 SGHRS, CDR2 YFSETQ. V trimming: 6 bases; J trimming: 13 bases; junction bases outside the gene matches: 19. The CDR3 bases are TGCGCCAGCACCCTATACGGTACACAGGGGGCATGGTGGTACTTC. Translating it yields CASTLYGTQGAWWYF.

The chain joins TRBV7-9 to TRBJ2-1; possible D gene TRBD1, 5 bases. V lost 4 bases and J lost 6, with 19 bases in between. This CDR3 comprises 16 residues. Germline V gene sequence: CDR1 SEHNR, CDR2 FQNEAQ (reference sequence). The chain's CDR3 is CASSSSTEVVGNEQFF. CDR3 nucleotides: TGTGCCAGCAGCTCCTCGACAGAGGTAGTTGGCAATGAGCAGTTCTTC.

This clone came up a few times. The gene calls are TRBV19 and TRBJ1-5, with 9 bases matching TRBD1. Per the germline V gene, CDR1 is LNHDA and CDR2 is SQIVND (reference sequence). This CDR3 spans 14 amino acids. Trimming removed 3 bases from V and 8 bases from J; junction bases left unmatched: 5. The CDR3 DNA reads TGTGCCAGTAGTATCGAACAGGGGGCGAAGCCCCAGCATTTT. Protein: CASSIEQGAKPQHF.

The genes are TRBV7-2 and TRBJ2-3; TRBD1 agrees at 7 bases. This CDR3 has 13 amino acids. CDR1 is SGHTA, CDR2 FQGNSA, per germline. With 5 bases clipped from V and 7 bases from J, the junction kept 6 bases outside the gene matches. The CDR3 DNA sequence: TGTGCCAGCAGCAACGACAGGGCCAATACGCAGTATTTT. Protein: CASSNDRANTQYF. Supplemented by reference TRBV7-2 and TRBJ2-3, the full variable domain reads GAGVSQSPSNKVTEKGKDVELRCDPISGHTALYWYRQSLGQGLEFLIYFQGNSAPDKSGLPSDRFSAERTGGSVSTLTIQRTQQEDSAVYLCASSNDRANTQYFGPGTRLTVL.

The V and J genes are TRBV9 and TRBJ2-3; 14 bases are shared with TRBD2. Germline V gene lookup returns CDR1 SGDLS and CDR2 YYNGEE. The V gene end was trimmed by 3 bases and the J gene end by 4 bases; junction bases not matched to a gene: 7. The CDR3 consists of 17 residues. This chain's CDR3 is CASSATTSGGVPDTQYF. The CDR3 nucleotides are TGTGCCAGCAGCGCTACGACTAGCGGGGGGGTTCCAGATACGCAGTATTTT.

The chain employs TRBV24-1 and TRBJ2-5; 8 bases agree with TRBD2. V shed 1 base and J 1 base; nucleotides not matched to a gene: 1. From germline, CDR1 is KGHDR and CDR2 SFDVKD. This CDR3 comprises 15 residues. This chain's CDR3 is CATSDFGGAQETQYF. The DNA of the CDR3 is TGTGCCACCAGTGATTTCGGGGGGGCCCAAGAGACCCAGTACTTC.

The chain employs TRBV6-5 and TRBJ2-7, with 9 bases fitting TRBD1. Trimming at V came to 6 bases and at J to 11 bases, leaving 14 bases not matched to a gene. The CDR3 extends over 14 amino acids. The germline V gene encodes CDR1 MNHEY and CDR2 SVGAGI. This CDR3 is CASRNDRGWQWEYF. The CDR3 coding sequence is TGTGCCAGCAGAAATGACAGGGGGTGGCAGTGGGAGTACTTC.

The chain links TRBV6-2 or TRBV6-3 to TRBJ1-5; 8 positions agree with TRBD1. The CDR3 covers 14 residues. Per germline, CDR1 MNHEY and CDR2 SVGEGT. The V and J ends lost 6 bases and 2 bases, in that order; junction bases with no gene match: 3. CDR3 region: CASSLTGGNQPQHF. In DNA form, the CDR3 reads TGTGCCAGCAGCCTGACAGGGGGCAATCAGCCCCAGCATTTT.

The chain has TRBV7-9 and TRBJ1-6; D remains unclear. Germline V lookup: CDR1 SEHNR, CDR2 FQNEAQ (reference sequence). The CDR3 consists of 14 residues. With 5 bases removed from V and 13 bases from J, the gap between germline ends came to 18 bases. The CDR3 sequence: CASSNREPITPLHF. As DNA, the CDR3 is TGTGCCAGCAGCAACCGGGAACCTATTACCCCCCTCCACTTT.

The J gene is TRBJ2-7, the V gene TRBV5-5; D perhaps matches TRBD1 (5 bases). V was shortened by 5 bases and J by 6 bases, with 18 bases between the two germline ends. The V gene's germline CDR1 is SGHKS and CDR2 YYEKEE (reference sequence). This CDR3 contains 14 residues. The CDR3 DNA reads TGTGCCAGCAGTAAACAGGAGCTTGGAACCGAGCAGTACTTC. This codes for CASSKQELGTEQYF. Looking up the rest from reference TRBV5-5 and TRBJ2-7 gives the full variable domain: DAGVTQSPTHLIKTRGQQVTLRCSPISGHKSVSWYQQVLGQGPQFIFQYYEKEERGRGNFPDRFSARQFPNYSSELNVNALLLGDSALYLCASSKQELGTEQYFGPGTRLTVT.

This clone came up a few times. The chain combines TRBV7-3 with TRBJ2-5; 9 nucleotides align to TRBD2. With 5 bases clipped from V and 4 bases from J, the junction kept 8 bases outside the gene matches. The CDR3 runs 15 residues. The V gene's germline CDR1 is SGHTA and CDR2 FQGTGA. The CDR3 DNA reads TGTGCCAGCAGCGACTCAGCGGGGGGTACAGAGACCCAGTACTTC. It codes for CASSDSAGGTETQYF.

DNA of the CDR3: TGTGCCAGCAGCTCCGGAAGAGGGGGATATGGCTACACCTTC. Amino acid sequence: CASSSGRGGYGYTF. This sequence joins TRBV7-2 and TRBJ1-2; a weak D match, TRBD1 (6 bases). From germline, CDR1 is SGHTA and CDR2 FQGNSA. The CDR3 consists of 14 residues. The ends were cut back, 4 bases at V and 5 bases at J, with 14 bases in the middle.

The V and J genes are TRBV6-5 and TRBJ2-3, with 9 bases that match TRBD2. Germline V gene sequence: CDR1 MNHEY, CDR2 SVGAGI. CDR3 length: 16 amino acids. The J segment lost 5 bases and the V segment lost 0 bases, leaving 6 bases of the junction unmatched. As DNA, the CDR3 is TGTGCCAGCAGTTACTCGCTATCACTAGCGGGAGATACGCAGTATTTT. It yields the protein CASSYSLSLAGDTQYF.

This clone has just one count. This chain connects TRBV28 to TRBJ1-1, with TRBD1 as a possible D gene (6 bases). The CDR3 has 14 amino acids. V shed 3 bases and J shed 1 base, with 9 bases lying between them. Germline CDR1 is MDHEN and CDR2 is SYDVKM. CDR3 in amino acids: CASSFRGANTEAFF. The CDR3 DNA follows: TGTGCCAGCAGTTTTCGGGGGGCGAACACTGAAGCTTTCTTT.

The chain joins TRBV5-5 to TRBJ2-5, with D tentatively TRBD2 (7 bases). Germline V gene lookup returns CDR1 SGHKS and CDR2 YYEKEE (reference sequence). This CDR3 contains 14 residues. The V end lost 4 bases, the J end lost 6 bases, and 16 bases lay between the germline ends. The CDR3 loop reads CASSPEGGLKTQYF. Here the CDR3 DNA reads TGTGCCAGCAGCCCTGAGGGGGGGTTGAAGACCCAGTACTTC.

This clone has just one count. V is TRBV6-2 or TRBV6-3 and J is TRBJ1-1, with a possible D match to TRBD1 (5 bases). The germline V gene has CDR1 MNHEY and CDR2 SVGEGT. The CDR3 has 15 amino acids. The V end was cut by 0 bases, the J end by 3 bases, with 11 bases between. In DNA, the CDR3 is TGTGCCAGCAGTTACTCCCCTCGGGGGGACACTGAAGCTTTCTTT. This codes for CASSYSPRGDTEAFF.

In DNA, the CDR3 is TGTGCCAGCAGCGTAGCTGACAGTAACTATGGCTACACCTTC. It is translated as CASSVADSNYGYTF. The chain is built from TRBV9 and TRBJ1-2; D possibly corresponds to TRBD1 (5 bases). This CDR3 contains 14 residues. V dropped 0 bases and J dropped 1 base, with 7 bases sitting between them. Looked up from germline, CDR1 is SGDLS and CDR2 is YYNGEE.

This chain's CDR3 is CASKAGGVRETQYF. In DNA form, the CDR3 reads TGTGCCAGCAAGGCCGGGGGGGTTCGGGAGACCCAGTACTTC. The chain recombines TRBV28 with TRBJ2-5; 8 nucleotides match TRBD2. The germline V gene has CDR1 MDHEN and CDR2 SYDVKM. V lost 7 bases and J lost 5; bases outside the gene matches: 9. The CDR3 runs 14 residues.

The chain couples TRBV15 to TRBJ1-3, with D uncertain. This CDR3 has 17 residues. Germline V gives CDR1 LNHNV, CDR2 YYDKDF (reference sequence). V was shortened by 1 base and J by 6 bases, with 19 bases between the two germline ends. CDR3 sequence (DNA): TGTGCCACCAGCAGAGGAGAAAAGGCGGGAATAGAAAACACCATATATTTT. This codes for CATSRGEKAGIENTIYF.

The V and J genes are TRBV5-1 and TRBJ2-5, with TRBD2 matching over 11 bases. The V gene's germline CDR1 is SGHRS and CDR2 YFSETQ. The V segment lost 4 bases and the J segment 4 bases; nucleotides outside the gene matches: 6. CDR3 length: 15 residues. The CDR3 here is CASSIAGGRAETQYF. The CDR3 region has the DNA TGCGCCAGCAGCATAGCGGGGGGGCGTGCAGAGACCCAGTACTTC.